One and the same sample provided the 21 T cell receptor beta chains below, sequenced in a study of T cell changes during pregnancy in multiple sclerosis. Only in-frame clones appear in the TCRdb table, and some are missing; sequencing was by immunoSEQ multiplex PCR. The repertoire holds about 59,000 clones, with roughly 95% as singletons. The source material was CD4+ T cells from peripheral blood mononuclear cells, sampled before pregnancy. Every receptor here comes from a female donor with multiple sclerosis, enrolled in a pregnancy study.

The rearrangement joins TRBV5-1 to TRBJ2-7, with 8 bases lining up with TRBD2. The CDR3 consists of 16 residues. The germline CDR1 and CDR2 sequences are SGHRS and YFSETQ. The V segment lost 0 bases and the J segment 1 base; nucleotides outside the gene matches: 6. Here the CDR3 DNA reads TGCGCCAGCAGCTTGGGCGGGACTAGAGTTTCCTACGAGCAGTACTTC. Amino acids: CASSLGGTRVSYEQYF.

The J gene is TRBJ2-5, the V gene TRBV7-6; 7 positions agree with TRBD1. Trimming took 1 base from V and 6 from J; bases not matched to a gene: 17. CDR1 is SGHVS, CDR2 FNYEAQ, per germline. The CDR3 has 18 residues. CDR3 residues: CASSLGFARQGLGKTQYF. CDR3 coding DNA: TGTGCCAGCAGCTTAGGGTTCGCGAGACAGGGCTTGGGGAAGACCCAGTACTTC.

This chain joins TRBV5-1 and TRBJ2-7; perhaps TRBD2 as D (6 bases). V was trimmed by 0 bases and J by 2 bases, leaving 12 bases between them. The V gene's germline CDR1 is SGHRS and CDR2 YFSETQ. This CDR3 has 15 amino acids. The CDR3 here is CASSLDSGVTYEQYF. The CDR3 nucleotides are TGCGCCAGCAGCTTGGATAGCGGAGTAACCTACGAGCAGTACTTC.

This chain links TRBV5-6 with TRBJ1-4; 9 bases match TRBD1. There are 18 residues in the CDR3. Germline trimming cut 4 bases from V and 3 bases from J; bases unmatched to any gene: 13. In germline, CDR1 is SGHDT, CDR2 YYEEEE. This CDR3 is CASSAQGQGHWSNEKLFF. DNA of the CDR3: TGTGCCAGCAGCGCACAGGGACAGGGCCATTGGTCTAATGAAAAACTGTTTTTT.

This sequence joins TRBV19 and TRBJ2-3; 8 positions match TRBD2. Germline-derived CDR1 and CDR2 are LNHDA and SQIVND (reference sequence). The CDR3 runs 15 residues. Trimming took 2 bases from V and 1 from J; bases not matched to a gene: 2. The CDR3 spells CASSILTSGTDTQYF. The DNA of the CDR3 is TGTGCCAGTAGTATATTGACTAGCGGCACAGATACGCAGTATTTT.

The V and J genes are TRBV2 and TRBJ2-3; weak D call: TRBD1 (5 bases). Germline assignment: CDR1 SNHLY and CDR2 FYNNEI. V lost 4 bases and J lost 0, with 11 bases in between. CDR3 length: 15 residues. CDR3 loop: CASSAGGHSTDTQYF. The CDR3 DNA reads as TGTGCCAGCAGTGCTGGCGGACATAGCACAGATACGCAGTATTTT.

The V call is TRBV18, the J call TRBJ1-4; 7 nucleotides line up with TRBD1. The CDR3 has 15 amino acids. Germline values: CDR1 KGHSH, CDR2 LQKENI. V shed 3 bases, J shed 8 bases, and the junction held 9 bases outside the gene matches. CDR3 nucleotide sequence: TGTGCCAGCTCACCTACGACAGGGTTTCTCGAAAAACTGTTTTTT. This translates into CASSPTTGFLEKLFF.

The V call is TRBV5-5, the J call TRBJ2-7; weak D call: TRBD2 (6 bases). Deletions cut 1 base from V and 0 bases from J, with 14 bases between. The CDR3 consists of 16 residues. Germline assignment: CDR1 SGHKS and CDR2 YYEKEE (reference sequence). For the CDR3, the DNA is TGTGCCAGCAGCTTGAGGGGAGGCGCAAGCTCCTACGAGCAGTACTTC. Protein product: CASSLRGGASSYEQYF.

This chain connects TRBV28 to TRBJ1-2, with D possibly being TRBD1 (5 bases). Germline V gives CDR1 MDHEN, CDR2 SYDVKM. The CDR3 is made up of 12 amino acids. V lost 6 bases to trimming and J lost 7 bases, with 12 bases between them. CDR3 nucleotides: TGTGCCAGCAGGTCCGCGGGGGTTGGCTACACCTTC. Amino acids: CASRSAGVGYTF.

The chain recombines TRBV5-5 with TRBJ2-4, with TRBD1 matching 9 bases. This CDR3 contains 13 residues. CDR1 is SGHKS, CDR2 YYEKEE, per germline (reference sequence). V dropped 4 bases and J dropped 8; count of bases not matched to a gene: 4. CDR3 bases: TGTGCCAGCAGCCTACAGGGGGCTTACATTCAGTACTTC. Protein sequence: CASSLQGAYIQYF. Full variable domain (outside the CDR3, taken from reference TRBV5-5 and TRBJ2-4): DAGVTQSPTHLIKTRGQQVTLRCSPISGHKSVSWYQQVLGQGPQFIFQYYEKEERGRGNFPDRFSARQFPNYSSELNVNALLLGDSALYLCASSLQGAYIQYFGAGTRLSVL.

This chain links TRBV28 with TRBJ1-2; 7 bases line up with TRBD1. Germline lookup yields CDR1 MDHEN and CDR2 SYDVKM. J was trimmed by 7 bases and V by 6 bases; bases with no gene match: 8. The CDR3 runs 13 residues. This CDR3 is CASRLTGNRGYTF. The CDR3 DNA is TGTGCCAGCAGGCTGACAGGGAACCGTGGCTACACCTTC.

CDR3 DNA sequence: TGTGCCAGCTCACGGGGGGAAGGGACTGAAGCTTTCTTT. Translation: CASSRGEGTEAFF. The gene calls are TRBV18 and TRBJ1-1, with D tentatively TRBD1 (5 bases). This CDR3 spans 13 amino acids. Trimming took 4 bases from V and 5 from J, leaving 11 bases between them. The germline CDR1 and CDR2 sequences are KGHSH and LQKENI.

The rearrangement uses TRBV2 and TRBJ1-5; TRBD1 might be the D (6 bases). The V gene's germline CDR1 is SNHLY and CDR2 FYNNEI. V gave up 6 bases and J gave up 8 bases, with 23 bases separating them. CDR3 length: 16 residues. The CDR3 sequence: CASRKSAGAGLEPQHF. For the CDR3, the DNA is TGTGCCAGCAGAAAGTCCGCGGGGGCCGGTCTGGAGCCCCAGCATTTT.

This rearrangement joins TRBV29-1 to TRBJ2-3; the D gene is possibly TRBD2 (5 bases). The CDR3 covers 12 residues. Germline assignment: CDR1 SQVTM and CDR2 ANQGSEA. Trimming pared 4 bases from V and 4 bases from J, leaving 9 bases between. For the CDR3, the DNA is TGCAGCGTTGTGTTGGGAGCAGATACGCAGTATTTT. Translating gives CSVVLGADTQYF.

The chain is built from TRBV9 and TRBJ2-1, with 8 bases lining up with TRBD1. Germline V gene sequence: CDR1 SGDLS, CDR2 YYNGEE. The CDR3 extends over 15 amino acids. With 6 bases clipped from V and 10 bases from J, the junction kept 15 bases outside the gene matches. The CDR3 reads CASNQGAVGQEEQFF. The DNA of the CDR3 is TGTGCCAGCAACCAGGGGGCGGTAGGGCAGGAGGAGCAGTTCTTC.

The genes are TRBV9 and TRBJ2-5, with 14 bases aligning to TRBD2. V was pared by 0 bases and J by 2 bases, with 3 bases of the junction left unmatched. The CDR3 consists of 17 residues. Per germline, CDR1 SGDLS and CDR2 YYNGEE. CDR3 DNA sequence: TGTGCCAGCAGCGTAGGGGGACTAGCGGGAGAGCAAGAGACCCAGTACTTC. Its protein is CASSVGGLAGEQETQYF.

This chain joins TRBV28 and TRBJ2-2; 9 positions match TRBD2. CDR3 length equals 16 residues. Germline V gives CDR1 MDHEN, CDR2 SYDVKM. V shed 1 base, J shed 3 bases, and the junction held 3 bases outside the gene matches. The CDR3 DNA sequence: TGTGCCAGCAGTTTATTGGCGGGAGGGCACACCGGGGAGCTGTTTTTT. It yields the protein CASSLLAGGHTGELFF. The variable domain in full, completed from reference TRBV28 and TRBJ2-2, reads DVKVTQSSRYLVKRTGEKVFLECVQDMDHENMFWYRQDPGLGLRLIYFSYDVKMKEKGDIPEGYSVSREKKERFSLILESASTNQTSMYLCASSLLAGGHTGELFFGEGSRLTVL.

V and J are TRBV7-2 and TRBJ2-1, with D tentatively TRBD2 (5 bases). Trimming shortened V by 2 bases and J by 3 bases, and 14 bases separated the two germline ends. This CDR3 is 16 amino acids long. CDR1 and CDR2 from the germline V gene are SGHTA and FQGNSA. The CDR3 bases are TGTGCCAGCAGCTTAAGGGCGGCTAGCCTCTACAATGAGCAGTTCTTC. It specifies CASSLRAASLYNEQFF. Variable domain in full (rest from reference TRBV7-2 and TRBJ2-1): GAGVSQSPSNKVTEKGKDVELRCDPISGHTALYWYRQSLGQGLEFLIYFQGNSAPDKSGLPSDRFSAERTGGSVSTLTIQRTQQEDSAVYLCASSLRAASLYNEQFFGPGTRLTVL.

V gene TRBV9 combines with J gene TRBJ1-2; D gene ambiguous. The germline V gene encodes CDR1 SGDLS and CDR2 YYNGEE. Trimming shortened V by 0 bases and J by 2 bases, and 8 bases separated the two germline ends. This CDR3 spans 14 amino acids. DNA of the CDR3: TGTGCCAGCAGCGTAGGAACGGGAAACTATGGCTACACCTTC. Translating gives CASSVGTGNYGYTF.

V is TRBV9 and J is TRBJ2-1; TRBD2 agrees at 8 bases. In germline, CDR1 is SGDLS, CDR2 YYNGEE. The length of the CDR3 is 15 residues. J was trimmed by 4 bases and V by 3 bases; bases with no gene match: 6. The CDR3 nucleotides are TGTGCCAGCAGCGCGCCGGGACTAGGTTACAATGAGCAGTTCTTC. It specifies CASSAPGLGYNEQFF.

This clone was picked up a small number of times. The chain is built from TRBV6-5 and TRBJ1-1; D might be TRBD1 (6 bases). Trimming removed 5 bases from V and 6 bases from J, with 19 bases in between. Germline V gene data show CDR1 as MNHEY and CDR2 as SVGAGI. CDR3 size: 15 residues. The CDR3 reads CASSPGTSWGPEAFF. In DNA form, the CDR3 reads TGTGCCAGCAGTCCGGGGACATCGTGGGGGCCTGAAGCTTTCTTT.